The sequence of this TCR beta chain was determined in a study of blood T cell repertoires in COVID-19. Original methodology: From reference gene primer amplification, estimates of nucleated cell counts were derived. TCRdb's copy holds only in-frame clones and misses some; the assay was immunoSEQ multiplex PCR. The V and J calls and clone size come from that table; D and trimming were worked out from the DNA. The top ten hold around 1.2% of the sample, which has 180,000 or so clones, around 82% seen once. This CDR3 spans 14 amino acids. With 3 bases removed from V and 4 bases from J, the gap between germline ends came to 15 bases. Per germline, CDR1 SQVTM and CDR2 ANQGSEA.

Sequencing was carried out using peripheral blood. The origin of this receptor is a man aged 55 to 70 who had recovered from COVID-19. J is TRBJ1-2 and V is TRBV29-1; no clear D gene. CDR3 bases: TGCAGCGTTGACCCTCAGGCGTCTGGCTATGGCTACACCTTC. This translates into CSVDPQASGYGYTF.